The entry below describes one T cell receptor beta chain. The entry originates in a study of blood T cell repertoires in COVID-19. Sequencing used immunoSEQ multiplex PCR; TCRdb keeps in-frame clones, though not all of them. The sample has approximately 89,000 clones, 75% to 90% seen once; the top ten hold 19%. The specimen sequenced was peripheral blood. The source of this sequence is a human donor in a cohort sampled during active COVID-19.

The CDR3 loop is CASSPGQLSNQPQHF. The CDR3 DNA reads as TGTGCCAGCTCACCGGGACAGCTTAGCAATCAGCCCCAGCATTTT. The chain uses TRBV18 and TRBJ1-5, with 7 bases matching TRBD1. CDR3 length: 15 amino acids. V shed 3 bases, J shed 0 bases, and the junction held 2 bases outside the gene matches. Germline CDR1 is KGHSH and CDR2 is LQKENI. Variable domain in full (rest from reference TRBV18 and TRBJ1-5): NAGVMQNPRHLVRRRGQEARLRCSPMKGHSHVYWYRQLPEEGLKFMVYLQKENIIDESGMPKERFSAEFPKEGPSILRIQQVVRGDSAAYFCASSPGQLSNQPQHFGDGTRLSIL.